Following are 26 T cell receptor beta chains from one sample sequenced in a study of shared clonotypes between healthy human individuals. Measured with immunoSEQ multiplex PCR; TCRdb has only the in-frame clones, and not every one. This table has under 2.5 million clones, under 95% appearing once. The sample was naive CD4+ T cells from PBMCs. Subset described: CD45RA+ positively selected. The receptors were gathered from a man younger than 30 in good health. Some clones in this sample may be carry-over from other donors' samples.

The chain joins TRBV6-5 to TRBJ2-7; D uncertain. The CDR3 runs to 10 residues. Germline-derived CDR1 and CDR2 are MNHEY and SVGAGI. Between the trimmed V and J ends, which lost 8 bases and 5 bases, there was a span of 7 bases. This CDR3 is CASGYHEQYF. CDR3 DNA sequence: TGTGCCAGCGGCTACCACGAGCAGTACTTC.

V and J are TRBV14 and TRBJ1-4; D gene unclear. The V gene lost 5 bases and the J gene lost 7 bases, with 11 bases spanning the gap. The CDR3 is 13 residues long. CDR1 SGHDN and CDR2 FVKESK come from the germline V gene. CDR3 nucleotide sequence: TGTGCCAGCAGCGCGGGCCTTCGTGAAAAACTGTTTTTT. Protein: CASSAGLREKLFF.

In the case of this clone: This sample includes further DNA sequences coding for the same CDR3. CDR3 protein: CASSPSGGYEQYF. CDR3 nucleotide sequence: TGCGCCAGCAGCCCCAGCGGGGGATACGAGCAGTACTTC. The chain joins TRBV5-1 to TRBJ2-7; 8 bases are shared with TRBD2. V was pared by 4 bases and J by 4 bases, with 4 bases of the junction left unmatched. The CDR3 has 13 amino acids. Germline assignment: CDR1 SGHRS and CDR2 YFSETQ.

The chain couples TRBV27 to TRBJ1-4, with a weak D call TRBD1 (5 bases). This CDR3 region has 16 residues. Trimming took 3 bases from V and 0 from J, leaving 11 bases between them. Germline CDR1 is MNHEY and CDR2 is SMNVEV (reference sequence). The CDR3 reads CASSFFRAATNEKLFF. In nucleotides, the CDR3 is TGTGCCAGCAGTTTTTTCAGGGCTGCAACTAATGAAAAACTGTTTTTT.

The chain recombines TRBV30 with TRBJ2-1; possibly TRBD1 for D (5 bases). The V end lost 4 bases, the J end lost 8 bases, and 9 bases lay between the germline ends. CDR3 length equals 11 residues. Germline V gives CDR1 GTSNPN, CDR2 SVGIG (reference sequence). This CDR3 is CAWTQGYEQFF. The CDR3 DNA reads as TGTGCCTGGACGCAGGGTTATGAGCAGTTCTTC.

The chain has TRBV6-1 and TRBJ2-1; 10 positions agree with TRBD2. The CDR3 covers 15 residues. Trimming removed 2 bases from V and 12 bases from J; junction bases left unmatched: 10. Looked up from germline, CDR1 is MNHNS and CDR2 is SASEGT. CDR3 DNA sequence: TGTGCCAGCAGTGAATGGGGATTCGAGCGGGAGGGGCAGTTCTTC. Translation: CASSEWGFEREGQFF.

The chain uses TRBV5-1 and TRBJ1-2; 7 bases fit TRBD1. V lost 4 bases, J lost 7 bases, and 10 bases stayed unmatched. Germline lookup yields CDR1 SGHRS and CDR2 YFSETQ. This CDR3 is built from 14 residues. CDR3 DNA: TGCGCCAGCAGCCCGGAACAGGGGTTTAGTGGCTACACCTTC. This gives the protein CASSPEQGFSGYTF.

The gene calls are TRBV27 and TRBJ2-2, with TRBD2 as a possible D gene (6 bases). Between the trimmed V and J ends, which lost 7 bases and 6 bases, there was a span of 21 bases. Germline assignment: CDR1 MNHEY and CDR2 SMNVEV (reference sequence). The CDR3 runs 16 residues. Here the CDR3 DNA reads TGTGCCAGCACCCCTCTCTCCCCGCGGGGATCCGGGGAGCTGTTTTTT. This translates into CASTPLSPRGSGELFF.

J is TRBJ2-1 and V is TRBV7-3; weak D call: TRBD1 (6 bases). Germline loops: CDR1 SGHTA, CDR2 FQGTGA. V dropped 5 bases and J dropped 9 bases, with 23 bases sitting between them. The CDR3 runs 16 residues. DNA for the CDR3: TGTGCCAGCAGCAGAGCCGGGACAAGGGGAGTGGGTGAGCAGTTCTTC. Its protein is CASSRAGTRGVGEQFF.

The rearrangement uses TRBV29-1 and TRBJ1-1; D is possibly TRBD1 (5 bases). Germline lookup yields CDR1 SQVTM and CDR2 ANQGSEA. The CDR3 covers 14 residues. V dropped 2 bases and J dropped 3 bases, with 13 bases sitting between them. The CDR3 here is CSVETLTAYTEAFF. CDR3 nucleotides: TGCAGCGTTGAAACTCTGACAGCTTACACTGAAGCTTTCTTT.

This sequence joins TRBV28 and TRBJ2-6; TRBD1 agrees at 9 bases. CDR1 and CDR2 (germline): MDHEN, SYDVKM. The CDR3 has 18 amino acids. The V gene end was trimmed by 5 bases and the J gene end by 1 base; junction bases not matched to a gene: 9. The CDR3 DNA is TGTGCCAGCAGTACCTGGGGACAGGGCGTTTCTGGGGCCAACGTCCTGACTTTC. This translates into CASSTWGQGVSGANVLTF.

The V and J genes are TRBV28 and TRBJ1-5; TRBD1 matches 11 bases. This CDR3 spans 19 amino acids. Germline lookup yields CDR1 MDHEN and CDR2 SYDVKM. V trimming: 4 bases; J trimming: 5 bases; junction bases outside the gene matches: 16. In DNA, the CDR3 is TGTGCCAGCAGTTCACCTACCGGGACAGGGGGATCGGATTATCAGCCCCAGCATTTT. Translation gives CASSSPTGTGGSDYQPQHF.

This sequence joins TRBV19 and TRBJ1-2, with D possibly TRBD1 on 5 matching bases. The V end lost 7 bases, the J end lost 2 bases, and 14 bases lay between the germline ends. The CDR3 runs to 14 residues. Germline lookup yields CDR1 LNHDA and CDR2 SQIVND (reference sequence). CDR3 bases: TGTGCCAGTACTTTGCTCCAGGGCAACTATGGCTACACCTTC. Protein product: CASTLLQGNYGYTF.

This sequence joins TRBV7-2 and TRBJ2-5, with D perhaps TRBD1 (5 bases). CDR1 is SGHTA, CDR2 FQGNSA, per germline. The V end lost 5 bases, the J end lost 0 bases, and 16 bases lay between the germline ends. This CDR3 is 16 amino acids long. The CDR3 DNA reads TGTGCCAGCAGCCGACAAAGACAGCAATACCAAGAGACCCAGTACTTC. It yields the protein CASSRQRQQYQETQYF.

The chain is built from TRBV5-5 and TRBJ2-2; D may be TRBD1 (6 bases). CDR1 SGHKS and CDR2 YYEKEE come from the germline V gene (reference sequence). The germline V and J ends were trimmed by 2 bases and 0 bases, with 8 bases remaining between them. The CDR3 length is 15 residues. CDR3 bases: TGTGCCAGCAGCTTTACAGGGTCGAACACCGGGGAGCTGTTTTTT. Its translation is CASSFTGSNTGELFF.

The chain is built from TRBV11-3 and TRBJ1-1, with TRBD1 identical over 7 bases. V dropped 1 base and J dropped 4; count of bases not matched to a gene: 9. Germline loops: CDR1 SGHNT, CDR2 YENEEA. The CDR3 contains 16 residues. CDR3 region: CASSLGQGAGGTEAFF. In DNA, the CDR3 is TGTGCCAGCAGCTTAGGACAGGGCGCAGGCGGCACTGAAGCTTTCTTT.

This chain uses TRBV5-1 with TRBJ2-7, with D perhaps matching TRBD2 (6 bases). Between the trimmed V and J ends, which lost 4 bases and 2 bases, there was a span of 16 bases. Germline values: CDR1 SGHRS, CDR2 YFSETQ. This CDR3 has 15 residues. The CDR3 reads CASSVPGRDPYEQYF. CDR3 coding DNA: TGCGCCAGCAGCGTACCGGGGCGGGACCCCTACGAGCAGTACTTC.

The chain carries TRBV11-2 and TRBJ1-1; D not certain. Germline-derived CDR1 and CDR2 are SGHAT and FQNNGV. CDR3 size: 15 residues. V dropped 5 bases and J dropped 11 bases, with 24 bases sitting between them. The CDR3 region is CASSLTPLTIDGAFF. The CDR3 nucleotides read TGTGCCAGCAGCCTGACACCTTTGACTATCGATGGGGCTTTCTTT.

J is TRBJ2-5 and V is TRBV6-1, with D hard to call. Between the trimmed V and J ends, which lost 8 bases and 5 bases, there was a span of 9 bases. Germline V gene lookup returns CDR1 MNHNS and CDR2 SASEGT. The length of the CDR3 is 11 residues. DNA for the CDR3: TGTGCCAGCGACTCCCAGGAGACCCAGTACTTC. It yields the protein CASDSQETQYF.

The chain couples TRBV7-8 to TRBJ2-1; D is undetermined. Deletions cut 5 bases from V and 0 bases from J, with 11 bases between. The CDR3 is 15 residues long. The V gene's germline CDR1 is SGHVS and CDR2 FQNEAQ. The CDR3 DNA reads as TGTGCCAGCAGCCCAGGACCGGGCTCCTACAATGAGCAGTTCTTC. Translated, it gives CASSPGPGSYNEQFF.

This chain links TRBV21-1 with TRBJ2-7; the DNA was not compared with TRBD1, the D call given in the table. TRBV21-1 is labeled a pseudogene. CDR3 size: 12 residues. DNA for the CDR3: TGTGCCACGAGAAGGGGCCCGGGCGAGCAGTACTTC. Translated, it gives CATRRGPGEQYF.

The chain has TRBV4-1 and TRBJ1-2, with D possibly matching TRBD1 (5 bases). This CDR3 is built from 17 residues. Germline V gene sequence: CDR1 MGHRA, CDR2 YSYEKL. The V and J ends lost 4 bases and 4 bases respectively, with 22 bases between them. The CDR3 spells CASSPGGTSRVVYGYTF. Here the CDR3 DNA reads TGCGCCAGCAGCCCGGGAGGGACGTCCCGCGTAGTCTATGGCTACACCTTC.

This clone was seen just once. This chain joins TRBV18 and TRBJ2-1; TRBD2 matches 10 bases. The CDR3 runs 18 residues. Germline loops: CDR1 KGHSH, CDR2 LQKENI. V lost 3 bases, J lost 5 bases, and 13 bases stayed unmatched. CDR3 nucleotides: TGTGCCAGCTCACCGACCCTCGGGACTAGCGTGAGGGACAATGAGCAGTTCTTC. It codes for CASSPTLGTSVRDNEQFF.

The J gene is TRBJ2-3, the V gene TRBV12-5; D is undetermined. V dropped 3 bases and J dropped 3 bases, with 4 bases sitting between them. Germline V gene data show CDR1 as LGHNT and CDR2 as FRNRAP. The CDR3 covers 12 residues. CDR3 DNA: TGTGCTAGTGGTTTCTCGACAGATACGCAGTATTTT. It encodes CASGFSTDTQYF. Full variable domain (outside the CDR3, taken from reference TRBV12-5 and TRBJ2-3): DARVTQTPRHKVTEMGQEVTMRCQPILGHNTVFWYRQTMMQGLELLAYFRNRAPLDDSGMPKDRFSAEMPDATLATLKIQPSEPRDSAVYFCASGFSTDTQYFGPGTRLTVL.

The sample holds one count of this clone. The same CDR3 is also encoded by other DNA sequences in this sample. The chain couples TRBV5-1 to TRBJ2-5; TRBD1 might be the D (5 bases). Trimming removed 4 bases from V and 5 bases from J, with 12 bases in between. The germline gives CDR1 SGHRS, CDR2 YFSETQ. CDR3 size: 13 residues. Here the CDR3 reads CASSNQGGETQYF. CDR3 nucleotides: TGCGCCAGCAGCAACCAGGGTGGGGAGACCCAGTACTTC.

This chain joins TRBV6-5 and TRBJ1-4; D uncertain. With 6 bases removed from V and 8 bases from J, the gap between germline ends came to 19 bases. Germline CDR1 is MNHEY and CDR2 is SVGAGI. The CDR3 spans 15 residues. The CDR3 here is CASRQSRAITEKLFF. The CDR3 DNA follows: TGTGCCAGCAGGCAGAGCCGGGCCATAACGGAAAAACTGTTTTTT.